The 7 T cell receptor beta chains listed next were all sequenced from one sample in a study of blood T cell repertoires in COVID-19. Sequenced by immunoSEQ multiplex PCR; TCRdb stores in-frame clones only, minus some. The repertoire holds about 55,000 clones, roughly 87% seen once, with around 3.4% in the top ten. The sequenced sample was peripheral blood. The receptor source for this set is a man aged 35-49 years with COVID-19, enrolled during active disease.

This clone was seen only a few times. The chain uses TRBV7-9 and TRBJ2-2; 9 bases map to TRBD1. Trimming at V came to 6 bases and at J to 7 bases, leaving 9 bases not matched to a gene. The CDR3 contains 15 residues. Germline V lookup: CDR1 SEHNR, CDR2 FQNEAQ (reference sequence). The CDR3 nucleotides read TGTGCCAGCAGGCCGGGACAGGGAGGTGTCGGGGAGCTGTTTTTT. It codes for CASRPGQGGVGELFF.

The chain employs TRBV3-1 (or the pseudogene TRBV3-2) and TRBJ1-6; D unclear. The CDR3 spans 16 residues. Trimming shortened V by 0 bases and J by 6 bases, and 12 bases separated the two germline ends. The germline V gene has CDR1 LGHDT and CDR2 YNNKEL (reference sequence). The CDR3, as DNA: TGTGCCAGCAGCCAAGAACCCGGTGGGAGTAATTCACCCCTCCACTTT. Translated: CASSQEPGGSNSPLHF.

This chain joins TRBV7-6 and TRBJ1-5; D is unclear. Germline-derived CDR1 and CDR2 are SGHVS and FNYEAQ. V was cut by 2 bases and J by 3 bases, with 8 bases left in between. This CDR3 contains 14 residues. The CDR3 here is CASSLSGPNQPQHF. The CDR3 DNA is TGTGCCAGCAGCTTAAGCGGGCCCAATCAGCCCCAGCATTTT.

The V call is TRBV21-1, the J call TRBJ2-5; the table names TRBD2, a call not compared with the DNA. TRBV21-1 is recorded as a pseudogene. This CDR3 is 16 amino acids long. The CDR3 nucleotides read TGTGCCAGCAAAGGGGAAGCGGGGGGGACTAAGAAGACCCAGTACTTC. Translated: CASKGEAGGTKKTQYF.

The CDR3 DNA follows: TGTGCCAGCAGGCTCGTAGCGGGAGGGTCCTACAATGAGCAGTTCTTC. It translates to CASRLVAGGSYNEQFF. V is TRBV27 and J is TRBJ2-1; 11 bases match TRBD2. CDR3 length equals 16 residues. Germline V gene sequence: CDR1 MNHEY, CDR2 SMNVEV (reference sequence). Losses at the gene ends were 6 bases for V and 1 base for J; bases not matched to a gene: 5.

The chain recombines TRBV10-1 with TRBJ1-5; possible D gene TRBD1, 5 bases. V was clipped by 3 bases and J by 7 bases, with 10 bases between them. The CDR3 consists of 13 residues. Germline CDR1 reads WNHNN; CDR2 reads SYGVQD (reference sequence). The CDR3 sequence is CASSEGVGQPQHF. As DNA, the CDR3 is TGCGCCAGCAGTGAAGGGGTGGGGCAGCCCCAGCATTTT.

The V gene is TRBV2, the J gene TRBJ2-7, with 10 nucleotides matching TRBD1. J was trimmed by 1 base and V by 7 bases; bases with no gene match: 10. The germline CDR1 and CDR2 sequences are SNHLY and FYNNEI. The CDR3 consists of 16 residues. CDR3: CASKKQGTGVSYEQYF. For the CDR3, the DNA is TGTGCCAGCAAGAAACAAGGGACAGGGGTGTCCTACGAGCAGTACTTC. Full variable domain (rest looked up from reference TRBV2 and TRBJ2-7): EPEVTQTPSHQVTQMGQEVILRCVPISNHLYFYWYRQILGQKVEFLVSFYNNEISEKSEIFDDQFSVERPDGSNFTLKIRSTKLEDSAMYFCASKKQGTGVSYEQYFGPGTRLTVT.